This note documents a single TCR beta chain sequence. The antigen remains unidentified. The entry originates in a study of shared clonotypes between healthy human individuals. About the study: CD8 memory received one plate per donor, CD8 naive two, CD4 memory three and CD4 naive three.

The method was immunoSEQ multiplex PCR; TCRdb's version includes in-frame clones alone and lacks a portion of them. The profile shows roughly 2 million clones, about 95% of them singletons. Naivety among CD8 cells was defined by CD45RO negativity and positive CCR7 selection, thereby excluding terminally differentiated effector memory CD45RA+ cells. The CDR3 runs 14 residues. In germline, CDR1 is LNHDA, CDR2 SQIVND (reference sequence). V was pared by 2 bases and J by 0 bases, with 7 bases between. Study-level results: Larger estimated richness was generally seen in naive subsets than in memory subsets.

Sequenced sample: naive CD8+ T cells sorted from blood. V usage is TRBV19 and J usage is TRBJ1-2; a weak D match, TRBD1 (5 bases). The sequence derives from a man younger than 35 in good health. The CDR3 nucleotides read TGTGCCAGTAGTATAAAGGGGACTAACTATGGCTACACCTTC. Protein product: CASSIKGTNYGYTF.